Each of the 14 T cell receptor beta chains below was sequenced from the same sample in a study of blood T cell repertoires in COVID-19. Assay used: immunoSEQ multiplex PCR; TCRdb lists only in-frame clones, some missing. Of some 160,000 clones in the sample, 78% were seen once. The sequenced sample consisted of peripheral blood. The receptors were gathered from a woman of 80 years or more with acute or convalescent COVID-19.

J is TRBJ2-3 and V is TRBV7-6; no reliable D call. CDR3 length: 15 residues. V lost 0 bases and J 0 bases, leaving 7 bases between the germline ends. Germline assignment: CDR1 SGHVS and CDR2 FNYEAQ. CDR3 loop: CASSLASHSTDTQYF. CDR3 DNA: TGTGCCAGCAGCTTAGCTTCCCATAGCACAGATACGCAGTATTTT.

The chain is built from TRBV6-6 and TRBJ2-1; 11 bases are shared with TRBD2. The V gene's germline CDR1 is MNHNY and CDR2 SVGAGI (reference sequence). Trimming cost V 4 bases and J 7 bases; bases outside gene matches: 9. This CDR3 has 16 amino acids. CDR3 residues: CASSSRVLAGGNEQFF. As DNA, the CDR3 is TGTGCCAGCAGTTCCCGCGTATTAGCGGGAGGGAATGAGCAGTTCTTC.

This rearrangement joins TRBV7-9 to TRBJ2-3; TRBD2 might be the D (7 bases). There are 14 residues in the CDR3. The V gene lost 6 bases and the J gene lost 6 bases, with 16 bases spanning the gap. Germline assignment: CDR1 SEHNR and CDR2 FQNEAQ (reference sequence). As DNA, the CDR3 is TGTGCCAGCAGGGCGGGGGCAAGTGTGGATACGCAGTATTTT. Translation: CASRAGASVDTQYF.

CDR3 in amino acids: CASSLGLAWETQYF. The CDR3 DNA reads as TGTGCCAGCAGCCTCGGACTAGCATGGGAGACCCAGTACTTC. The chain has TRBV3-1 (or the pseudogene TRBV3-2) and TRBJ2-5, with 8 positions matching TRBD2. V was clipped by 4 bases and J by 5 bases; unmatched bases: 6. The length of the CDR3 is 14 residues. Germline V gene sequence: CDR1 LGHDT, CDR2 YNNKEL (reference sequence).

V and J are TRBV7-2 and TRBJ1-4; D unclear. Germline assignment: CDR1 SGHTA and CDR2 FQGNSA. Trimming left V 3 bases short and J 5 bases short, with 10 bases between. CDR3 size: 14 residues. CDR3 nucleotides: TGTGCCAGCAGCTTGTCTCCAGAAAATGAAAAACTGTTTTTT. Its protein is CASSLSPENEKLFF. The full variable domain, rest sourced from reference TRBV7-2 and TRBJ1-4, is GAGVSQSPSNKVTEKGKDVELRCDPISGHTALYWYRQSLGQGLEFLIYFQGNSAPDKSGLPSDRFSAERTGGSVSTLTIQRTQQEDSAVYLCASSLSPENEKLFFGSGTQLSVL.

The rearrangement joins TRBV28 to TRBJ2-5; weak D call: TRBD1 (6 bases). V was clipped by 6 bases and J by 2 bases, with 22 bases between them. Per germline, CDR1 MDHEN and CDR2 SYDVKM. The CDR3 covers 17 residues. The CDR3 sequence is CASSLMRPDRPQETQYF. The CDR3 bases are TGTGCCAGCAGCCTTATGAGGCCCGACAGGCCTCAAGAGACCCAGTACTTC. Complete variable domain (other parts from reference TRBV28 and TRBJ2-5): DVKVTQSSRYLVKRTGEKVFLECVQDMDHENMFWYRQDPGLGLRLIYFSYDVKMKEKGDIPEGYSVSREKKERFSLILESASTNQTSMYLCASSLMRPDRPQETQYFGPGTRLLVL.

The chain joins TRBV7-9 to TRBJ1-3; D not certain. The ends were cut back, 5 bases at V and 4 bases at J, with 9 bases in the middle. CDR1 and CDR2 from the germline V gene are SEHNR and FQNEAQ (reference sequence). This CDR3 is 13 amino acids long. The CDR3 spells CASSLTRGNTIYF. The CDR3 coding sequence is TGTGCCAGCAGCCTCACGAGGGGAAACACCATATATTTT.

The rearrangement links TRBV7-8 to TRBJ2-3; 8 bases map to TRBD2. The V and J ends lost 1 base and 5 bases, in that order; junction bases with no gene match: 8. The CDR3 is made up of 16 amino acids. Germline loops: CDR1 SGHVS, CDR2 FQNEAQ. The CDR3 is CASSLDRTSRGDTQYF. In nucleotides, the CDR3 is TGTGCCAGCAGCTTAGACCGGACTAGCCGGGGAGATACGCAGTATTTT. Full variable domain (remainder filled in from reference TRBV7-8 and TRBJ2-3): GAGVSQSPRYKVAKRGQDVALRCDPISGHVSLFWYQQALGQGPEFLTYFQNEAQLDKSGLPSDRFFAERPEGSVSTLKIQRTQQEDSAVYLCASSLDRTSRGDTQYFGPGTRLTVL.

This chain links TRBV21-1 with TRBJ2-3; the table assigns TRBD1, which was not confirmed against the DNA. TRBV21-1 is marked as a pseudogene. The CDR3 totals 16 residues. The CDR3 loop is CASSNREDSGPDTQYF. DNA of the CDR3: TGTGCCAGCAGCAACCGAGAAGATTCAGGGCCAGATACGCAGTATTTT.

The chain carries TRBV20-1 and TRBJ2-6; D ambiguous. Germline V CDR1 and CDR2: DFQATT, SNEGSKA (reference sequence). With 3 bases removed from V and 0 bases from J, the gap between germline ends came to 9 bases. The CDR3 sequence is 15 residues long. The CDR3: CSASSSSSGANVLTF. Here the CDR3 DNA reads TGCAGTGCTAGTTCTTCGAGCTCTGGGGCCAACGTCCTGACTTTC.

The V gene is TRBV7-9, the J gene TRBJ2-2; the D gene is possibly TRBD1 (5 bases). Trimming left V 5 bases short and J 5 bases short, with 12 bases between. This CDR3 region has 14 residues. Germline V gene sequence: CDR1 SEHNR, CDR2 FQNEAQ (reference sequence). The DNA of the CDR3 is TGTGCCAGCAGCCAGGGCCAGAGAACCGGGGAGCTGTTTTTT. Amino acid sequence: CASSQGQRTGELFF.

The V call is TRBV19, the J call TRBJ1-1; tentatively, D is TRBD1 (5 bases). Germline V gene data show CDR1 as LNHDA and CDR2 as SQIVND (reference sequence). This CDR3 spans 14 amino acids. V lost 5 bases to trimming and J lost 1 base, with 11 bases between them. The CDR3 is CASSLITGNTEAFF. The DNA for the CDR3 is TGTGCCAGTAGTCTAATAACAGGGAACACTGAAGCTTTCTTT.

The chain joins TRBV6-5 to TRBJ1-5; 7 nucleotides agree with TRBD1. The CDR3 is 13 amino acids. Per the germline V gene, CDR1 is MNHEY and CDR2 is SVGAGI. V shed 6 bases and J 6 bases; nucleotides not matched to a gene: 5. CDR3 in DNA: TGTGCCAGCAGGGGGCAGGGGGGTCAGCCCCAGCATTTT. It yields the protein CASRGQGGQPQHF.

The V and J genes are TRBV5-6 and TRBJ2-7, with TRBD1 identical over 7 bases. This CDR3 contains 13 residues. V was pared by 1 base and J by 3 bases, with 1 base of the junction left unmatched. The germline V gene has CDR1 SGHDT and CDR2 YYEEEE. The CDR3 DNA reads TGTGCCAGCAGCTTGACAGGGGTCTACGAGCAGTACTTC. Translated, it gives CASSLTGVYEQYF.